This T cell receptor (beta chain) comes out of a study of cytomegalovirus exposure and HLA in healthy donors (dated by TCRdb to 2016 to 2017). Concerning the study at large: In an earlier analysis of approximately 500 of the donors, approximately 300 Gb of sequence data and some 120 million unique TCR beta sequences from some 170 million T cells were reported. To study patterns of TCR occurrence, a later analysis re-analyzed previously published TCR beta repertoires from 700 or so donors and added high-resolution HLA genotyping. Donor age, sex, ethnicity and CMV serostatus were compiled alongside the repertoire data. The study aimed to test whether cataloging public T cell receptors could reveal signatures of past pathogen exposure. Of the roughly 400 genotyped donors, 75% to 85% were placed in the genetic ancestry cluster associated with self-reported Caucasian donors. Besides the first cohort of 666 subjects, a separate validation cohort made up of around 120 different subjects was used. An earlier analysis of approximately 630 of the donors applied high-throughput TCR beta sequencing to assess whether each TCR beta V gene segment acted as functional or pseudogenic. An early release that covered roughly 600 HLA-typed donors contained approximately 300 gigabases of sequencing data and 65 million to 100 million unique TCR sequences. HLA typing included class I and class II loci at four-digit resolution. Across approximately 400 genotyped donors of the cohort, an average of about 200,000 unique TCR beta nucleotide sequences per donor were sequenced, and around 20% of those sequences were non-productive. Rather than drawing on any new phenotypic data, the later analysis identified candidate immune exposures from TCR beta sequences and the way those sequences occurred across donors. Typing coverage varied by locus: about 629-630 donors for A, B, C, DRB1 and DQB1; about 520 for DQA1; over 600 for DPA1; some 470 for DPB1. The study profiled the T cell repertoires of 550 to 700 subjects by immunosequencing and related them to cytomegalovirus serostatus. Four to six DR-DQ haplotypes were handled as single units for association and clustering, since linkage in the cohort was strong. In a later genetic analysis, genome-wide SNP genotypes for about three fifths of the 666 donors were used, and that subset was treated as a discovery cohort. Every repertoire in the discovery cohort had been generated on one and the same sequencing platform. The study combined high-throughput TCR immunosequencing, statistical association of individual TCRs with disease status, and machine learning to predict cytomegalovirus infection status. What the work shows at the level of the full study, not this receptor alone: The authors suggested that the approach could potentially be generalized to other disease states and immunological phenotypes. Because HLA typing was missing for some donors at each locus, association tests included only the typed subset. According to a later analysis, TCR association rates differed among HLA loci, with DRB1 alleles showing the most associated TCRs and HLA-C alleles showing the fewest. Assigning TCR associations to individual alleles was difficult when HLA alleles, especially DR and DQ, strongly co-occurred. An association between a missense DCLRE1C variant and V-gene and J-gene trimming of TCR beta chains was found in a later genetic analysis and replicated in an independent cohort. CMV serostatus was the only immune exposure information available for the cohort. Linkage disequilibrium might explain the correlated functional status among segregating V segments, but an unknown experimental factor could not be ruled out. Most TCR sequences were observed very rarely across donors, whereas some public TCRs were present in many individuals. Compared with the roughly 720-donor mean, donors in an Asian-associated ancestry cluster had fewer N-insertions in productive TCRs, according to a later genetic analysis. Several of the top co-occurrence clusters appeared to be linked to parvovirus B19, influenza, CMV and Epstein-Barr virus, according to a later analysis. In both the original and validation cohorts, the classifier was reported to diagnose cytomegalovirus status with high specificity and sensitivity. In a later analysis, most CMV-associated TCR beta chains were found to appear HLA-restricted, with HLA associations seemingly driven largely by CMV exposure. Presence/absence analyses assumed roughly uniform sequencing depth across donors, an assumption that may not hold. An earlier analysis of approximately 570 of the donors showed that most TCR beta V segments appeared in productive rearrangements either about 87% or about 30% of the time, which broadly matched IMGT annotations. Fewer than 20 rarely observed V segments, including chromosome 9 orphons, were excluded from the earlier analysis of about 500 of the donors because counts were too low. Only TCR beta chains were sequenced in this cohort, and the absence of alpha or paired-chain data limited detectable features. A group of highly shared sequence variants was considered likely to be a technical artifact of the sequencing pipeline. A total of 150 to 200 TCR beta chains were listed by the study as associated with cytomegalovirus. A further reported finding was that TCR beta sequences accurately predicted the HLA-A and HLA-B alleles for most subjects in the first cohort. A few of the identified cytomegalovirus-associated TCR beta chains were confirmed in vitro to be specific for cytomegalovirus antigens. Compared with equally common non-associated chains, HLA-associated TCR beta chains in a later analysis were more clonally expanded and had lower generation probabilities. A later analysis associated about 17,000 TCR beta sequences with specific HLA alleles at a false discovery rate of 0.05.

The receptor library was made with the immunoSEQ multiplex PCR assay. For the multiplex PCR, a mixture combining 60 forward primers for TCR Vbeta segments and 13 reverse primers for TCR Jbeta segments was used. Amplification of the CDR3 region of rearranged TCR beta genes was performed with a multiplex PCR assay on genomic DNA. Amplified TCR beta libraries were sequenced as 87-base-pair reads on the Illumina HiSeq System. Concerning the study's data processing: A later analysis tallied around 87 million unique TCR beta chains across the approximately 670 repertoires, and some 10 million of those chains were shared by two or more donors. A nearest-neighbor algorithm error-corrected the raw reads and collapsed the reads into unique sequences, merging closely related sequences to remove PCR and sequencing errors. Alignment of CDR3 sequences to IMGT reference sequences was used to assign V, D and J gene segments. For a sequence to be retained, a match of at least six nucleotides was required to both a V gene segment and a J gene segment. Rearrangements were classified as productive when the CDR3 lacked stop codons and remained in frame with V and J, and all other rearrangements were classified as non-productive. Following IMGT convention, CDR3 was defined as the stretch from the second conserved V-encoded cysteine to the conserved J-encoded phenylalanine. The earlier analysis of approximately 500 of the donors excluded sequences that lacked an unambiguous match to a single V gene segment. An earlier analysis of several hundred of the donors called V segments functional above 56.7% productive rearrangements and segregating when the between-donor standard deviation exceeded 5%. A statistical classification framework was built to diagnose cytomegalovirus status from the catalog of TCR beta chain sequences. In a later analysis, TCR nucleotide sequences were compared against IMGT/GENE-DB human TR gene sequences so that V and J genes could be assigned. Using the TCRdist pipeline, a later analysis assigned CDR3 sequences along with most-parsimonious VDJ recombination scenarios. A later analysis defined each TCR beta chain by its CDR3 amino acid sequence plus V-gene family, and excluded reads lacking a unique V-gene family. To address suspected cross-contamination and a sequencing artifact, a later analysis removed 592 highly shared, low-generation-probability nucleotide sequences. For each public chain, a later analysis derived a clonal expansion index from normalized ranks of inferred template counts within each repertoire. A later analysis computed generation probabilities with a VDJ recombination model fitted to out-of-frame rearrangements, and checked the results against IGoR. A later analysis scored TCR-TCR, TCR-HLA and TCR-CMV co-occurrence with hypergeometric tests, applying a repertoire-size bias correction to TCR pairs. To estimate false discovery rates, a later analysis permuted the HLA or CMV assignments 20 times. In a later analysis, co-occurring TCRs were grouped using DBSCAN, with TCRdist sequence similarity added in when clustering inside HLA-allele-positive subsets. For co-occurrence clustering, repertoires with fewer than 30,000 or more than 120,000 public chains were excluded, along with roughly five repertoires with anomalous nucleotide sharing. TCRdb's version of the immuneACCESS table is confined to in-frame rearrangements and falls short of the full clone set. An unresolved V gene accounts for under half of the shortfall where checked; the remainder is of unknown origin. The V and J calls and clone size are taken from that table; D and trimming were inferred from the DNA. The sample data list roughly 180,000 clones, and 76% of these were observed just once. About 1.6% of the sample is taken by the ten largest.

The cohort was made up of under 800 healthy bone marrow donors. All cohort members were sampled while nominally healthy, although unrecorded immune exposures were likely present. The donor tested CMV seronegative and was one of the 352 seronegative cohort members. Each donor provided a peripheral blood sample, and peripheral blood mononuclear cells were used for TCR beta sequencing. The Qiagen DNeasy Blood Extraction Kit was used to extract genomic DNA from the blood cell samples. Concerning this clone: Its antigen has not been determined. No base-level quality is on record; no much larger clone is a single base apart.

The TCR comes from a man aged 18-30 years in good health and CMV-seronegative. The sequenced material came from PBMCs.

The CDR3 reads as follows: CASQNFQGNYGYTF. The DNA sequence is as follows: TGTGCCAGTCAGAACTTCCAGGGCAACTATGGCTACACCTTC. The chain links TRBV19 with TRBJ1-2; a weak D assignment points to TRBD1 (5 bases agree). For CDR1 and CDR2, the germline V gene (reference sequence) lists LNHDA and SQIVND. The cysteine opens and the phenylalanine closes a CDR3 of 14 amino acids. CDR3 DNA is the only sequence kept; it has 42 bases, read in frame from the first base. The junction shows trimming of 8 bases on V and 2 bases on J, plus 15 bases between the germline ends.